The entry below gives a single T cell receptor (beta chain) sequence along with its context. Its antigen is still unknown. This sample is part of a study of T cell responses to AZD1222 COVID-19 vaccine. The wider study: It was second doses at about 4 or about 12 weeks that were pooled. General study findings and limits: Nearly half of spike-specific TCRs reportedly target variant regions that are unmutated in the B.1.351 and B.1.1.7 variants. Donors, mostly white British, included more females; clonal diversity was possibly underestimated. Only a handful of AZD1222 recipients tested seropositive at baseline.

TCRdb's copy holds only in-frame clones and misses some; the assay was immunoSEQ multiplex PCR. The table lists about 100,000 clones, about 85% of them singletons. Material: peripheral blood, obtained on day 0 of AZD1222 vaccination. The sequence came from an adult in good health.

This CDR3 is CASSLGPQGGNEKLFF. The DNA for the CDR3 is TGTGCCAGCAGCTTAGGCCCTCAGGGGGGGAATGAAAAACTGTTTTTT. The genes are TRBV7-6 and TRBJ1-4, with 7 bases matching TRBD1. The CDR3 totals 16 residues. Germline CDR1 is SGHVS and CDR2 is FNYEAQ. The trim removed 1 base at V and 5 bases at J, leaving 7 bases unmatched.